This passage covers 27 T cell receptor beta chains from one sample sequenced in a study of blood T cell repertoires in COVID-19. Data came from immunoSEQ multiplex PCR; TCRdb stores just in-frame clones and leaves some out. Of about 14,000 clones in the sample, more than 80% were seen once. Sequenced: peripheral blood. The receptors originated from a human donor in a cohort sampled during active COVID-19.

V and J are TRBV19 and TRBJ2-5; 8 bases map to TRBD1. V was clipped by 6 bases and J by 4 bases; unmatched bases: 16. Germline V gene sequence: CDR1 LNHDA, CDR2 SQIVND (reference sequence). The CDR3 consists of 17 residues. CDR3 in amino acids: CASSRTWGAGGVETQYF. In nucleotides, the CDR3 is TGTGCCAGTAGCCGAACATGGGGTGCAGGGGGCGTAGAGACCCAGTACTTC.

DNA for the CDR3: TGCGCCAGCAGCCCGACAGGGGGCAGCCCAGATACGCAGTATTTT. This codes for CASSPTGGSPDTQYF. The chain uses TRBV4-1 and TRBJ2-3; 10 nucleotides line up with TRBD1. This CDR3 is built from 15 residues. Germline CDR1 and CDR2: MGHRA and YSYEKL. V trimming: 4 bases; J trimming: 4 bases; junction bases outside the gene matches: 5.

This clone was recorded only once. The CDR3 DNA follows: TGTGCCAGCAGTGAAGCAACAGTCTATCAGCCCCAGCATTTT. It specifies CASSEATVYQPQHF. This chain links TRBV6-1 with TRBJ1-5; D unclear. Germline CDR1 reads MNHNS; CDR2 reads SASEGT. The CDR3 loop spans 14 amino acids. Deletions cut 0 bases from V and 5 bases from J, with 8 bases between.

The chain couples TRBV7-9 to TRBJ2-5; D is perhaps TRBD2 (5 bases). The V gene's germline CDR1 is SEHNR and CDR2 FQNEAQ (reference sequence). This CDR3 is 15 amino acids long. V shed 1 base and J shed 1 base, with 10 bases lying between them. The CDR3 loop reads CASSLVGDIQETQYF. The CDR3 DNA sequence: TGTGCCAGCAGCTTAGTCGGGGATATCCAAGAGACCCAGTACTTC.

A word on this clone: The junction departs from germline at one end; a sequencing error may be responsible. The chain carries TRBV6-5 and TRBJ1-1, with 7 bases identical to TRBD1. Germline loops: CDR1 MNHEY, CDR2 SVGAGI. The CDR3 loop spans 12 amino acids. CDR3 nucleotides: TGTGCCAGCAGATCTAAGGGGGCTGAGGCTTTCTTT. Amino acids: CASRSKGAEAFF.

This clone has only one observation. The chain couples TRBV25-1 to TRBJ2-3, with 10 bases matching TRBD1. Germline assignment: CDR1 MGHDK and CDR2 SYGVNS. The CDR3 length is 17 residues. Trimming took 5 bases from V and 2 from J; bases not matched to a gene: 10. The DNA for the CDR3 is TGTGCCAGCAGTACCCCCCGACAGGGGGCAAACACAGATACGCAGTATTTT. Its protein product is CASSTPRQGANTDTQYF. The full variable domain, completed using reference TRBV25-1 and TRBJ2-3, is EADIYQTPRYLVIGTGKKITLECSQTMGHDKMYWYQQDPGMELHLIHYSYGVNSTEKGDLSSESTVSRIRTEHFPLTLESARPSHTSQYLCASSTPRQGANTDTQYFGPGTRLTVL.

The chain recombines TRBV2 with TRBJ1-3, with TRBD1 identical over 7 bases. The germline V gene has CDR1 SNHLY and CDR2 FYNNEI. V was pared by 5 bases and J by 4 bases, with 5 bases of the junction left unmatched. This CDR3 spans 14 amino acids. The CDR3 DNA sequence: TGTGCCAGCAGTCTTACAGGGGACGGAAACACCATATATTTT. Translated: CASSLTGDGNTIYF.

This chain connects TRBV29-1 to TRBJ1-3; a weak D match, TRBD1 (5 bases). Germline CDR1 and CDR2: SQVTM and ANQGSEA. The CDR3 totals 15 residues. Trimming took off 0 bases at V and 3 bases at J, with 12 bases between the two ends. CDR3 loop: CSVEDPGRGGNTIYF. For the CDR3, the DNA is TGCAGCGTTGAAGATCCCGGGAGGGGTGGAAACACCATATATTTT. The full variable domain, with the rest looked up from reference TRBV29-1 and TRBJ1-3, is SAVISQKPSRDICQRGTSLTIQCQVDSQVTMMFWYRQQPGQSLTLIATANQGSEATYESGFVIDKFPISRPNLTFSTLTVSNMSPEDSSIYLCSVEDPGRGGNTIYFGEGSWLTVV.

This clone has a handful of counts. The V call is TRBV27, the J call TRBJ1-6; 10 bases agree with TRBD1. The V gene's germline CDR1 is MNHEY and CDR2 SMNVEV (reference sequence). The CDR3 covers 16 residues. V lost 3 bases to trimming and J lost 9 bases; unmatched junction nucleotides: 8. This CDR3 is CASSFFGRDRGSPLHF. CDR3 DNA sequence: TGTGCCAGCAGTTTCTTTGGCCGGGACAGGGGTTCACCCCTCCACTTT.

This clone was observed once. CDR3 amino acids: CASSLRSYNSPLHF. CDR3 coding DNA: TGTGCCAGCAGTCTCCGCTCCTATAATTCACCCCTCCACTTT. This chain links TRBV28 with TRBJ1-6, with D uncertain. The CDR3 is made up of 14 amino acids. V lost 5 bases to trimming and J lost 0 bases, with 5 bases between them. In germline, CDR1 is MDHEN, CDR2 SYDVKM.

The CDR3 coding sequence is TGTGCCAGCGCCCCGGGAGGGACTAGCGGGGGGGCGGGGAACATTCAGTACTTC. Its translation is CASAPGGTSGGAGNIQYF. The chain recombines TRBV9 with TRBJ2-4, with TRBD2 matching 16 bases. Germline V CDR1 and CDR2: SGDLS, YYNGEE. Unmatched junction bases numbered 14, after V lost 7 bases and J lost 7 bases. The length of the CDR3 is 18 residues.

The chain recombines TRBV10-3 with TRBJ2-3, with D perhaps matching TRBD2 (6 bases). The CDR3 is 17 amino acids. Germline-derived CDR1 and CDR2 are ENHRY and SYGVKD. Between the trimmed V and J ends, which lost 3 bases and 5 bases, there was a span of 21 bases. The CDR3 bases are TGTGCCATCAGTGAAAGATCCCCGGGGGTGGGACGAGATACGCAGTATTTT. Amino acid sequence: CAISERSPGVGRDTQYF.

The CDR3 sequence: CASSLGGGGTNTEAFF. CDR3 DNA sequence: TGTGCCAGCTCACTCGGTGGGGGGGGGACGAACACTGAAGCTTTCTTT. This chain joins TRBV18 and TRBJ1-1; D might be TRBD1 (5 bases). Germline assignment: CDR1 KGHSH and CDR2 LQKENI. Deletions cut 4 bases from V and 1 base from J, with 16 bases between. The CDR3 covers 16 residues.

The chain's CDR3 is CASSLSSPLHF. In nucleotides, the CDR3 is TGTGCCAGCAGTTTGAGTTCACCCCTCCACTTT. The genes are TRBV12-3 or TRBV12-4 and TRBJ1-6; D remains unclear. Between the trimmed V and J ends, which lost 3 bases and 9 bases, there was a span of 3 bases. There are 11 residues in the CDR3.

V usage is TRBV7-9 and J usage is TRBJ1-2; tentatively, D is TRBD1 (6 bases). CDR1 is SEHNR, CDR2 FQNEAQ, per germline (reference sequence). CDR3 size: 12 residues. With 6 bases removed from V and 8 bases from J, the gap between germline ends came to 13 bases. CDR3 sequence reads: CASSFTGKGYTF. In DNA, the CDR3 is TGTGCCAGCAGTTTTACAGGGAAAGGCTACACCTTC.

CDR3 in DNA: TGTGCCAGCAGCCCCCGGGTAGCGGCTAGCACAGATACGCAGTATTTT. Translating gives CASSPRVAASTDTQYF. The rearrangement uses TRBV7-2 and TRBJ2-3, with TRBD2 as a possible D gene (6 bases). CDR3 size: 16 residues. Looked up from germline, CDR1 is SGHTA and CDR2 is FQGNSA. The ends were cut back, 5 bases at V and 0 bases at J, with 15 bases in the middle.

This chain uses TRBV10-1 with TRBJ1-1; D might be TRBD1 (5 bases). The V and J ends lost 8 bases and 2 bases respectively, with 15 bases between them. From germline, CDR1 is WNHNN and CDR2 SYGVQD (reference sequence). CDR3 size: 14 residues. In DNA, the CDR3 is TGCGCCAGCGCCCAGGCAGGGCCCAACACTGAAGCTTTCTTT. Amino acids: CASAQAGPNTEAFF.

This chain uses TRBV6-5 with TRBJ2-5; perhaps TRBD1 as D (8 bases). The germline CDR1 and CDR2 sequences are MNHEY and SVGAGI. CDR3 length: 16 residues. The V end lost 3 bases, the J end lost 2 bases, and 16 bases lay between the germline ends. CDR3 sequence reads: CASSYTTGGGQETQYF. The CDR3 nucleotides are TGTGCCAGCAGTTATACCACAGGGGGGGGGCAAGAGACCCAGTACTTC.

The genes are TRBV15 and TRBJ1-1; the D gene is possibly TRBD1 (5 bases). CDR1 and CDR2 (germline): LNHNV, YYDKDF (reference sequence). Trimming stripped 0 bases from V and 4 bases from J, with 12 bases between. CDR3 length: 15 residues. CDR3: CATSRDQGGGTEAFF. CDR3 coding DNA: TGTGCCACCAGCAGAGATCAGGGCGGGGGCACTGAAGCTTTCTTT. Combining the CDR3 with reference TRBV15 and TRBJ1-1 gives the whole variable domain DAMVIQNPRYQVTQFGKPVTLSCSQTLNHNVMYWYQQKSSQAPKLLFHYYDKDFNNEADTPDNFQSRRPNTSFCFLDIRSPGLGDTAMYLCATSRDQGGGTEAFFGQGTRLTVV.

The chain recombines TRBV7-2 with TRBJ1-1, with 8 bases aligning to TRBD1. Germline CDR1 reads SGHTA; CDR2 reads FQGNSA. J lost 0 bases, V lost 4 bases, and 1 base had no gene match. This CDR3 has 14 residues. CDR3 amino acids: CASSWTGMNTEAFF. For the CDR3, the DNA is TGTGCCAGCAGCTGGACAGGGATGAACACTGAAGCTTTCTTT. Looking up the rest from reference TRBV7-2 and TRBJ1-1 gives the full variable domain: GAGVSQSPSNKVTEKGKDVELRCDPISGHTALYWYRQSLGQGLEFLIYFQGNSAPDKSGLPSDRFSAERTGGSVSTLTIQRTQQEDSAVYLCASSWTGMNTEAFFGQGTRLTVV.

The V gene is TRBV27, the J gene TRBJ2-7; 9 bases are a match to TRBD1. Germline lookup yields CDR1 MNHEY and CDR2 SMNVEV (reference sequence). After removal of 5 bases from V and 2 bases from J, the junction contained 10 bases not matched to a gene. The CDR3 spans 16 residues. In DNA form, the CDR3 reads TGTGCCAGCAGTCCCCGGACAGGGGTTGGGGCCTACGAGCAGTACTTC. This sequence encodes CASSPRTGVGAYEQYF.

V usage is TRBV29-1 and J usage is TRBJ1-1; D perhaps matches TRBD1 (6 bases). The ends were cut back, 1 base at V and 5 bases at J, with 17 bases in the middle. Germline CDR1 reads SQVTM; CDR2 reads ANQGSEA. This CDR3 spans 15 amino acids. The CDR3 protein is CSVEARDTPVTEAFF. The CDR3, as DNA: TGCAGCGTTGAAGCACGGGACACTCCAGTAACTGAAGCTTTCTTT.

The J gene is TRBJ2-7, the V gene TRBV7-8; 10 bases map to TRBD1. Germline CDR1 SGHVS, CDR2 FQNEAQ. CDR3 size: 15 residues. V shed 5 bases, J shed 1 base, and the junction held 5 bases outside the gene matches. The CDR3: CASSEPGQGSYEQYF. Here the CDR3 DNA reads TGTGCCAGCAGCGAACCGGGACAGGGGTCCTACGAGCAGTACTTC.

The sample holds one count of this clone. V gene TRBV5-5 combines with J gene TRBJ2-7, with a possible D match to TRBD1 (6 bases). The germline V gene encodes CDR1 SGHKS and CDR2 YYEKEE (reference sequence). The V and J ends lost 1 base and 2 bases respectively, with 10 bases between them. This CDR3 contains 14 residues. CDR3 amino acids: CASSLTGTTYEQYF. CDR3 sequence (DNA): TGTGCCAGCAGCTTGACAGGGACAACCTACGAGCAGTACTTC.

This rearrangement joins TRBV3-1 (or the pseudogene TRBV3-2) to TRBJ1-6; D is undetermined. V was shortened by 1 base and J by 7 bases, with 14 bases between the two germline ends. Germline-derived CDR1 and CDR2 are LGHDT and YNNKEL (reference sequence). This CDR3 has 16 residues. CDR3 loop: CASSQASLSRNSPLHF. CDR3 nucleotide sequence: TGTGCCAGCAGCCAAGCTTCACTTTCGCGCAATTCACCCCTCCACTTT.

The chain has TRBV29-1 and TRBJ1-1; D is unclear. V was cut by 3 bases and J by 5 bases, with 10 bases left in between. The germline V gene has CDR1 SQVTM and CDR2 ANQGSEA. The CDR3 spans 12 residues. The DNA of the CDR3 is TGCAGCGTTGACACGGTTTGGACTGAAGCTTTCTTT. This sequence encodes CSVDTVWTEAFF.

The chain uses TRBV5-1 and TRBJ1-6, with D perhaps TRBD1 (5 bases). CDR3 size: 14 residues. Trimming shortened V by 0 bases and J by 12 bases, and 13 bases separated the two germline ends. The germline CDR1 and CDR2 sequences are SGHRS and YFSETQ. CDR3 coding DNA: TGCGCCAGCAGCTTGGATCCAGGGTTTGGACCCCTCCACTTT. Amino acid sequence: CASSLDPGFGPLHF.